This T cell receptor beta chain was retrieved from a study of shared clonotypes between healthy human individuals. Repertoires were generated with immunoSEQ multiplex PCR, while TCRdb's copy carries only in-frame clones and drops some. The sample comprises around 1 million clones, approximately 76% of which are singletons, and approximately 1.5% rests with the top ten. V lost 4 bases and J 5 bases, leaving 9 bases between the germline ends. The CDR3 is 12 amino acids. Germline-derived CDR1 and CDR2 are MNHEY and SMNVEV (reference sequence). The gene calls are TRBV27 and TRBJ2-7; D gene ambiguous. This TCR derives from a man younger than 35 in good health. Sequencing used memory CD4+ T cells sorted from blood. Subset meaning: CD45RA-negative fraction. This CDR3 reads CASSYIPHEQYF. DNA for the CDR3: TGTGCCAGCAGTTACATTCCTCACGAGCAGTACTTC.